The next 32 T cell receptor beta chains were all read from a single sample in a study of molecular identifiers for immune sequencing clone quantification. TCRdb re-called the PCR reads through MiXCR, storing one row per CDR3 protein. The table has more than 250,000 distinct CDR3 sequences, around a fifth seen once; the top ten hold 0.81%. The sequencing input was naive CD8+ T cells from blood, with Jurkat cell RNA spiked in. Subset given: FACS-sorted CD8+CD4-CCR7+CD45RA+ naive T cells. These receptors all stem from a human donor in good health. Some libraries in this study had Jurkat cell RNA spiked in.

The V gene is TRBV12-3 or TRBV12-4, the J gene TRBJ1-2; maybe TRBD1 (5 bases). The CDR3 covers 15 residues. V was shortened by 4 bases and J by 7 bases, with 19 bases between the two germline ends. For the CDR3, the DNA is TGTGCCAGCAGTTCAAATAATCAGGGCTGGAGTGGCTACACCTTC. Its translation is CASSSNNQGWSGYTF.

The V call is TRBV7-9, the J call TRBJ2-3; 8 bases match TRBD1. Unmatched junction bases numbered 4, after V lost 3 bases and J lost 5 bases. There are 14 residues in the CDR3. Per germline, CDR1 SEHNR and CDR2 FQNEAQ (reference sequence). The CDR3 DNA is TGTGCCAGCAGCTTTGGACAGGGAGTAGATACGCAGTATTTT. Translated: CASSFGQGVDTQYF.

This clonotype was recorded at least ten times. This chain links TRBV5-1 with TRBJ1-1; maybe TRBD1 (5 bases). CDR1 is SGHRS, CDR2 YFSETQ, per germline. The CDR3 sequence is 12 residues long. Trimming took off 5 bases at V and 4 bases at J, with 9 bases between the two ends. CDR3 amino acids: CASSGGSTEAFF. The CDR3 DNA sequence: TGCGCCAGCAGTGGGGGGAGCACTGAAGCTTTCTTT.

Note on this clonotype: At one end, the junction sequence differs from germline, possibly due to a read error. The chain couples TRBV4-3 to TRBJ2-7; perhaps TRBD1 as D (6 bases). CDR3 length: 14 residues. Germline loops: CDR1 LGHNA, CDR2 YSLEER. CDR3 DNA sequence: TGCGCCGGCAGCCAACAAACAGGGTTGCACGAGCAGTACTTC. Its protein product is CAGSQQTGLHEQYF.

This clonotype was seen ten or more times. J is TRBJ1-1 and V is TRBV23-1; 9 nucleotides line up with TRBD1. TRBV23-1 is reported as an ORF; its role is uncertain. J lost 1 base, V lost 7 bases, and 7 bases had no gene match. The CDR3 extends over 15 amino acids. The CDR3 sequence is CASTRIQGANTEAFF. The CDR3 DNA sequence: TGCGCCAGCACTCGTATACAGGGGGCGAACACTGAAGCTTTCTTT.

The chain employs TRBV19 and TRBJ2-4, with D perhaps assigned TRBD1 or TRBD2 (6 bases each). V was shortened by 3 bases and J by 3 bases, with 9 bases between the two germline ends. This CDR3 has 14 amino acids. The germline gives CDR1 LNHDA, CDR2 SQIVND (reference sequence). The CDR3 region is CASSIGGGKNIQYF. CDR3 sequence (DNA): TGTGCCAGTAGTATCGGGGGCGGCAAAAACATTCAGTACTTC.

This clonotype was seen a handful of times. This chain links TRBV24-1 with TRBJ1-5; possibly TRBD1 for D (5 bases). V lost 5 bases and J 2 bases, leaving 6 bases between the germline ends. This CDR3 has 13 residues. The V gene's germline CDR1 is KGHDR and CDR2 SFDVKD. The CDR3 region is CATSGRGNQPQHF. CDR3 DNA sequence: TGTGCCACCAGTGGCAGGGGCAATCAGCCCCAGCATTTT.

This clonotype was seen ten or more times. V gene TRBV7-9 combines with J gene TRBJ2-2, with 9 bases aligning to TRBD1. V was pared by 4 bases and J by 7 bases, with 10 bases of the junction left unmatched. Per the germline V gene, CDR1 is SEHNR and CDR2 is FQNEAQ (reference sequence). The CDR3 extends over 16 amino acids. CDR3 residues: CASSSYRQGGSGELFF. The CDR3 DNA follows: TGTGCCAGCAGCTCGTACCGACAGGGGGGCAGCGGGGAGCTGTTTTTT.

This clonotype came up many times. The chain joins TRBV12-3 or TRBV12-4 to TRBJ2-1, with D possibly being TRBD2 (7 bases). The CDR3 extends over 17 amino acids. V dropped 5 bases and J dropped 4 bases, with 21 bases sitting between them. This CDR3 is CASSPYRGGQIYNEQFF. In nucleotides, the CDR3 is TGTGCCAGCAGTCCCTATAGGGGGGGCCAGATTTACAATGAGCAGTTCTTC.

In this sample, this clonotype turned up a few times. DNA of the CDR3: TGTGCCAGCAGCTTAGACGGGCCCGCGGGGGCCGCCTGCGAGCAGTACTTC. It translates to CASSLDGPAGAACEQYF. This rearrangement joins TRBV11-2 to TRBJ2-7, with a possible D match to TRBD2 (7 bases). The germline CDR1 and CDR2 sequences are SGHAT and FQNNGV. The CDR3 consists of 17 residues. Trimming removed 0 bases from V and 6 bases from J, with 21 bases in between.

CDR3 protein: CASSQGQVGYEQYF. The DNA for the CDR3 is TGCGCCAGCAGCCAAGGACAGGTAGGCTACGAGCAGTACTTC. The rearrangement links TRBV4-3 to TRBJ2-7; D perhaps matches TRBD1 (6 bases). The CDR3 is made up of 14 amino acids. CDR1 is LGHNA, CDR2 YSLEER, per germline. V lost 1 base, J lost 3 bases, and 10 bases lay in between.

With respect to this clonotype: This may arise from a read error, as a much more abundant clone is one base away. The chain carries TRBV20-1 and TRBJ2-7, with 7 bases that match TRBD2. With 5 bases clipped from V and 4 bases from J, the junction kept 5 bases outside the gene matches. Looked up from germline, CDR1 is DFQATT and CDR2 is SNEGSKA (reference sequence). CDR3 length: 12 amino acids. The CDR3 protein is CSAGDYQYEQYF. As DNA, the CDR3 is TGCAGTGCTGGGGACTACCAATACGAGCAGTACTTC.

This clonotype came up many times. The chain couples TRBV7-8 to TRBJ2-7; weak D call: TRBD1 (6 bases). CDR3 size: 14 residues. The germline gives CDR1 SGHVS, CDR2 FQNEAQ. Trimming removed 3 bases at V and 4 bases at J, with 13 bases between. The CDR3 coding sequence is TGTGCCAGCAGCTTTTCTCAGGGGCAGTACGAGCAGTACTTC. It is translated as CASSFSQGQYEQYF. The full variable domain, its missing parts supplied by reference TRBV7-8 and TRBJ2-7, is GAGVSQSPRYKVAKRGQDVALRCDPISGHVSLFWYQQALGQGPEFLTYFQNEAQLDKSGLPSDRFFAERPEGSVSTLKIQRTQQEDSAVYLCASSFSQGQYEQYFGPGTRLTVT.

The rearrangement joins TRBV5-4 to TRBJ2-6, with 12 bases matching TRBD2. The CDR3 is 19 residues long. V lost 4 bases and J lost 0; bases outside the gene matches: 8. Germline assignment: CDR1 SGHNT and CDR2 YYREEE (reference sequence). For the CDR3, the DNA is TGTGCCAGCAGCCTAAGGACTAGCGGGGTGAGCTCTGGGGCCAACGTCCTGACTTTC. This encodes CASSLRTSGVSSGANVLTF.

The table lists this clonotype with many counts. At one of its ends the junction is not consistent with the germline gene, which may arise from a read error. The chain combines TRBV7-9 with TRBJ1-1; D not resolved. Germline V lookup: CDR1 SEHNR, CDR2 FQNEAQ (reference sequence). The CDR3 is made up of 15 amino acids. The CDR3 spells CASTLTLAQNTEAFF. The CDR3 DNA is TGTGCCAGCACCTTAACCCTAGCCCAGAACACTGAAGCTTTCTTT.

This clonotype was recorded at least ten times. V usage is TRBV12-3 or TRBV12-4 and J usage is TRBJ1-5; tentative D call: TRBD1 (5 bases). Between the trimmed V and J ends, which lost 5 bases and 4 bases, there was a span of 9 bases. The CDR3 sequence is 13 residues long. CDR3 DNA: TGTGCCAGCAGTCGACAGACAAATCAGCCCCAGCATTTT. It specifies CASSRQTNQPQHF.

This clonotype occurred once. The CDR3 loop reads CASSSFLLTGTLDNEQFF. As DNA, the CDR3 is TGTGCCAGCAGTTCATTTCTCCTTACAGGGACGTTGGACAATGAGCAGTTCTTC. The chain has TRBV12-3 or TRBV12-4 and TRBJ2-1, with a tentative D call TRBD1 (6 bases). The CDR3 totals 18 residues. V lost 4 bases and J 5 bases, leaving 24 bases between the germline ends.

The J gene is TRBJ2-2, the V gene TRBV20-1; TRBD1 might be the D (5 bases). The CDR3 runs 15 residues. Trimming took 3 bases from V and 3 from J, leaving 14 bases between them. In germline, CDR1 is DFQATT, CDR2 SNEGSKA (reference sequence). CDR3 sequence: CSARDTSSYTGELFF. In DNA, the CDR3 is TGCAGTGCTAGGGACACGAGTTCTTACACCGGGGAGCTGTTTTTT.

This clonotype has ten or more counts. The genes are TRBV7-6 and TRBJ2-5; D is ambiguous. V was cut by 5 bases and J by 4 bases, with 17 bases left in between. This CDR3 is built from 15 residues. CDR1 and CDR2 from the germline V gene are SGHVS and FNYEAQ. The CDR3 sequence: CASSLNLRIGETQYF. DNA of the CDR3: TGTGCCAGCAGCCTAAACCTCAGGATCGGAGAGACCCAGTACTTC.

This clonotype was recorded many times. The chain uses TRBV9 and TRBJ2-3; no reliable D call. Trimming removed 1 base from V and 4 bases from J, with 10 bases in between. The CDR3 contains 14 residues. CDR1 and CDR2 (germline): SGDLS, YYNGEE. CDR3 sequence reads: CASSVMRLSDTQYF. The CDR3, as DNA: TGTGCCAGCAGCGTAATGAGACTGTCAGATACGCAGTATTTT.

This clonotype has more than one count but fewer than ten. The chain combines TRBV10-3 with TRBJ2-7; weak D call: TRBD1 (6 bases). The CDR3 is 15 amino acids. Trimming left V 1 base short and J 2 bases short, with 12 bases between. CDR1 ENHRY and CDR2 SYGVKD come from the germline V gene. The CDR3 DNA reads as TGTGCCATCAGTGAGTTACAGGGATTTGCCTACGAGCAGTACTTC. It encodes CAISELQGFAYEQYF.

For this clonotype: Since a much larger clone is just one base distant, this may be a read error. V and J are TRBV12-3 or TRBV12-4 and TRBJ2-2; the match to TRBD1 covers 7 bases. CDR3 length: 16 residues. Trimming at V came to 7 bases and at J to 1 base, leaving 9 bases not matched to a gene. CDR3 protein: CASTSNRGLNTGELFF. CDR3 DNA sequence: TGTGCCAGCACCTCTAACAGGGGTTTGAACACCGGGGAGCTGTTTTTT.

The gene calls are TRBV11-2 and TRBJ2-3, with D possibly being TRBD2 (5 bases). CDR3 length equals 15 residues. The V end lost 5 bases, the J end lost 6 bases, and 18 bases lay between the germline ends. CDR1 is SGHAT, CDR2 FQNNGV, per germline. The CDR3 here is CASSPGRAGSDTQYF. CDR3 coding DNA: TGTGCCAGCAGCCCCGGGCGGGCGGGTTCGGATACGCAGTATTTT.

This clonotype was seen repeatedly, ten times or more. The CDR3 DNA reads TGCGCCAGCAGCCAAGATGCGGCGGGGACTAGCACAGATACGCAGTATTTT. Amino acid sequence: CASSQDAAGTSTDTQYF. The chain is built from TRBV4-3 and TRBJ2-3, with a weak D call TRBD2 (6 bases). Trimming took off 0 bases at V and 0 bases at J, with 13 bases between the two ends. Germline V gene sequence: CDR1 LGHNA, CDR2 YSLEER. This CDR3 has 17 residues.

At least ten counts were recorded for this clonotype. The chain has TRBV4-3 and TRBJ1-3; 8 nucleotides agree with TRBD1. The trim removed 4 bases at V and 3 bases at J, leaving 5 bases unmatched. The CDR3 has 15 amino acids. Germline V CDR1 and CDR2: LGHNA, YSLEER. Here the CDR3 reads CASSPGQGGGNTIYF. Written as DNA, the CDR3 is TGCGCCAGCAGCCCAGGACAGGGCGGTGGAAACACCATATATTTT.

The rearrangement uses TRBV29-1 and TRBJ2-1; D may be TRBD1 or TRBD2 (6 bases each). This CDR3 is 14 amino acids long. With 3 bases removed from V and 6 bases from J, the gap between germline ends came to 15 bases. Germline values: CDR1 SQVTM, CDR2 ANQGSEA. CDR3 protein: CSVDGGQGSNEQFF. Here the CDR3 DNA reads TGCAGCGTTGATGGGGGGCAGGGGAGCAATGAGCAGTTCTTC.

The V and J genes are TRBV20-1 and TRBJ1-3; 8 bases map to TRBD1. V shed 4 bases, J shed 2 bases, and the junction held 4 bases outside the gene matches. CDR1 and CDR2 from the germline V gene are DFQATT and SNEGSKA (reference sequence). This CDR3 is built from 14 residues. The CDR3, as DNA: TGCAGTGCTATAGGACAGGGACCTGGAAACACCATATATTTT. Protein: CSAIGQGPGNTIYF.

This clonotype has a count of ten or more. This chain connects TRBV28 to TRBJ2-3; unclear D gene. The CDR3 contains 13 residues. V shed 3 bases and J shed 2 bases, with 6 bases lying between them. CDR1 and CDR2 from the germline V gene are MDHEN and SYDVKM. The CDR3 coding sequence is TGTGCCAGCAGTTTTCGCCTCACAGATACGCAGTATTTT. This translates into CASSFRLTDTQYF. Full variable domain (outside the CDR3, taken from reference TRBV28 and TRBJ2-3): DVKVTQSSRYLVKRTGEKVFLECVQDMDHENMFWYRQDPGLGLRLIYFSYDVKMKEKGDIPEGYSVSREKKERFSLILESASTNQTSMYLCASSFRLTDTQYFGPGTRLTVL.

Ten or more counts support this clonotype. V gene TRBV28 combines with J gene TRBJ1-1, with D uncertain. In germline, CDR1 is MDHEN, CDR2 SYDVKM. V gave up 8 bases and J gave up 1 base, with 8 bases separating them. CDR3 size: 12 residues. The DNA for the CDR3 is TGTGCCAGCGGTAACAGGAACACTGAAGCTTTCTTT. Protein: CASGNRNTEAFF.

Comments on this clonotype: The junction shows a germline mismatch at one end, possibly a read error. The chain couples TRBV2 to TRBJ1-2; no firm D call. Germline-derived CDR1 and CDR2 are SNHLY and FYNNEI. The CDR3 sequence is 15 residues long. CDR3 in amino acids: CVSVPVLERLDGYTF. The CDR3 DNA follows: TGTGTCAGCGTCCCGGTACTTGAGCGCTTGGATGGCTACACCTTC.

This clonotype was seen many times. The chain employs TRBV4-1 and TRBJ1-4, with 9 bases fitting TRBD1. This CDR3 comprises 15 residues. J gave up 7 bases and V 4 bases, and 7 bases lay outside the gene matches. Per the germline V gene, CDR1 is MGHRA and CDR2 is YSYEKL. CDR3 loop: CASSPLTGGVEKLFF. Written as DNA, the CDR3 is TGCGCCAGCAGCCCTTTGACAGGGGGTGTTGAAAAACTGTTTTTT.

As concerns this clonotype: A much larger clone differs from this one at a single base, so this may be a read error. Likely a read error: the CDR3 ends without its conserved phenylalanine or tryptophan. CDR3 coding DNA: TGTGCCAGCAGCTTGGCCGGGACAGGCTACGAGCAGTACTCC. It specifies CASSLAGTGYEQYS. This rearrangement joins TRBV7-9 to TRBJ2-7; 8 nucleotides line up with TRBD1. Germline loops: CDR1 SEHNR, CDR2 FQNEAQ (reference sequence). This CDR3 comprises 14 residues. The V segment lost 3 bases and the J segment 3 bases; nucleotides outside the gene matches: 4.